This T cell receptor beta chain comes out of a study of cytomegalovirus exposure and HLA in healthy donors. With V trimmed by 8 bases and J by 2 bases, 5 bases remained unmatched. Germline-derived CDR1 and CDR2 are MNHNY and SVGAGI (reference sequence). The CDR3 is 14 amino acids. Note on this clone: What it recognizes is unknown.

It was with 60 Vbeta and 13 Jbeta primers that the PCR ran. Repertoires were generated with immunoSEQ multiplex PCR, while TCRdb's copy carries only in-frame clones and drops some. The table lists 65,000 to 75,000 clones, about 80% of them singletons, with 5.5% to 7% in the top ten. Points from the study as a whole: The Asian-associated ancestry cluster reportedly had fewer N-insertions than the approximately 700-donor mean in a later analysis. Among TCR beta chains of equal frequency, HLA-associated ones were more clonally expanded in a later analysis. Researchers had no immune exposure information except CMV serostatus available. Cytomegalovirus association was listed for 164 TCR beta chains.

This receptor was identified in a man between 45 and 60 years old in good health and CMV-seronegative. Sequencing input: PBMCs. The chain employs TRBV6-6 and TRBJ2-2; the match to TRBD1 covers 7 bases. The CDR3 protein is CASGGQPNTGELFF. The CDR3 DNA sequence: TGTGCCAGCGGGGGACAGCCTAACACCGGGGAGCTGTTTTTT.